The entry below describes one T cell receptor beta chain. Trimming shortened V by 4 bases and J by 4 bases, and 18 bases separated the two germline ends. The length of the CDR3 is 15 residues. Germline V CDR1 and CDR2: SGDLS, YYNGEE. In assigning cohorts, the study relied on participant-reported clinical history. In the 2 weeks before study entry, exposed participants met a COVID-19 case, which was PCR-confirmed or clinician-diagnosed. Profiling relied on immunoSEQ multiplex PCR, and the TCRdb table lists in-frame clones only, not all of them. The table records about 140,000 clones, approximately 80% of them present only once. These data come from a study of blood T cell repertoires in COVID-19. Study overall: Acute-phase and convalescent COVID-19 samples originated in the United States, Italy and Spain.

This receptor was taken from a young woman who had been exposed to COVID-19. The chain has TRBV9 and TRBJ2-7; D not resolved. Material for sequencing was PBMCs or T cells enriched from blood (not recorded which). The CDR3: CASSPLDRFPYEQYF. The CDR3 nucleotides read TGTGCCAGCAGCCCTCTTGATCGGTTCCCTTACGAGCAGTACTTC.